Listed below are T cell receptor beta chains from one sample, sequenced in a study of blood T cell repertoires in COVID-19. Method: immunoSEQ multiplex PCR; TCRdb's copy keeps in-frame clones and lacks some. Here the sample spans 300,000 to 350,000 clones, about nine tenths being singletons. Sequenced sample: peripheral blood. These receptors were obtained from a young man with active or convalescent COVID-19. CDR3s include the opening cysteine and the closing phenylalanine or tryptophan. A D gene is named only where the DNA matches it firmly. The size of a clone is reported for some rows only, either as once, few or many, or as a class for expanded clones.

V gene	clone size	D gene	J gene	CDR3 DNA	CDR3 protein
TRBV18	NA	NA	TRBJ1-2	TGTGCCAGCTCACCGACAGGTCCAGATGGCTACACCTTC	CASSPTGPDGYTF
TRBV7-8	NA	NA	TRBJ2-7	TGTGCCAGCAGCTTAGATCCAAGGGAGGTCTACGAGCAGTACTTC	CASSLDPREVYEQYF
TRBV27	once	NA	TRBJ2-2	TGTGCCAGCAGTTCGTTGAGTTCTATCACCACCGGGGAGCTGTTTTTT	CASSSLSSITTGELFF
TRBV27	NA	TRBD2	TRBJ2-3	TGTGCCAGCAGGCTCGGACTAGCGGGAAGCACAGATACGCAGTATTTT	CASRLGLAGSTDTQYF
TRBV9	NA	TRBD2	TRBJ2-7	TGTGCCAGCAGCGCCGGAGGTAGCGGGAGGTGGGACGAGCAGTACTTC	CASSAGGSGRWDEQYF
TRBV6-6	NA	TRBD1	TRBJ2-7	TGTGCCAGCAGTCGACAGGGCTACGAGCAGTACTTC	CASSRQGYEQYF
TRBV2	NA	NA	TRBJ1-4	TGTGCCCGCCGGGGAAGATCAACTAATGAAAAACTGTTTTTT	CARRGRSTNEKLFF
TRBV20-1	few	TRBD1	TRBJ1-1	TGCAGTGCTAGTCACCCGACAGGGAGAGGCACTGAAGCTTTCTTT	CSASHPTGRGTEAFF
TRBV27	few	NA	TRBJ1-5	TGTGCCAGCAGTTTATGGGGGGATAGCAATCAGCCCCAGCATTTT	CASSLWGDSNQPQHF
TRBV7-9	NA	NA	TRBJ1-1	TGTGCCAGCAGCTACATCGATCGGGGCACTGAAGCTTTCTTT	CASSYIDRGTEAFF
TRBV27	NA	TRBD1	TRBJ2-7	TGTGCCAGCAGTCCGTACTGGGACAGAGGCTACGAGCAGTACTTC	CASSPYWDRGYEQYF
TRBV7-9	once	NA	TRBJ1-6	TGTGCCAGCAGCCTAGACTCCACTTCACCCCTCCACTTT	CASSLDSTSPLHF
TRBV5-1	once	NA	TRBJ2-2	TGCGCCAGCAGCTTGGAAGGGGGACGGTCGCTCAGGGAGCTGTTTTTT	CASSLEGGRSLRELFF
TRBV20-1	NA	NA	TRBJ2-7	TGCAGTGCTAACAGGGTCGAGCAGTACTTC	CSANRVEQYF
TRBV6-5	NA	NA	TRBJ1-4	TGTGCCAGCATGGCACATGCAACTAATGAAAAACTGTTTTTT	CASMAHATNEKLFF
TRBV7-6	NA	NA	TRBJ1-4	TGTGCCAGCAGCTCGCGGGTACTTGGTGAAAAACTGTTTTTT	CASSSRVLGEKLFF
TRBV5-1	NA	TRBD1	TRBJ1-1	TGCGCCAGCAGCCCTACGGGACAGGGGAACACTGAAGCTTTCTTT	CASSPTGQGNTEAFF
TRBV19	NA	TRBD1	TRBJ1-2	TGTGCCAGTAGTATTATGCAGGGGGCGAACTATGGCTACACCTTC	CASSIMQGANYGYTF
TRBV4-3	few	NA	TRBJ1-6	TGCGCCAGCAGCCAAGGCTCTCAGGGCTCCGGGTCCTATAATTCACCCCTCCACTTT	CASSQGSQGSGSYNSPLHF
TRBV29-1	NA	NA	TRBJ1-1	TGCAGCGTTTTACCGGGGGGGGTGGACACTGAAGCTTTCTTT	CSVLPGGVDTEAFF
TRBV5-6	NA	TRBD1	TRBJ2-1	TGTGCCAGCAGCGCCGGGACAGGGACCTACAATGAGCAGTTCTTC	CASSAGTGTYNEQFF
TRBV18	NA	TRBD1	TRBJ2-5	TGTGCCAGCTCACCGTCGACAGGGGTACAAGAGACCCAGTACTTC	CASSPSTGVQETQYF
TRBV3-1/TRBV3-2	few	NA	TRBJ1-4	TGTGCCAGCAGCCCCAAGGCGGGGAGGGCAACTAATGAAAAACTGTTTTTT	CASSPKAGRATNEKLFF
TRBV5-1	NA	TRBD2	TRBJ2-1	TGCGCCAGCAGCGGAGGGCGGGAGAGGAGTAATGAGCAGTTCTTC	CASSGGRERSNEQFF
TRBV9	NA	NA	TRBJ2-3	TGTGCCAGCAGCGGGCAGGGTTTAGATACGCAGTATTTT	CASSGQGLDTQYF
TRBV2	NA	TRBD2	TRBJ2-7	TGTGCCAGCAGTGTTCCGGGAGGGGAGCAGTACTTC	CASSVPGGEQYF
TRBV3-1/TRBV3-2	NA	NA	TRBJ2-7	TGTGCCAGCAGCCTAAGTAGAGTCTACGAGCAGTACTTC	CASSLSRVYEQYF
TRBV4-2	NA	NA	TRBJ2-6	TGTGCCAGCAGCCAACTCGCTGATGACTTCTCTGGGGCCAACGTCCTGACTTTC	CASSQLADDFSGANVLTF
TRBV28	NA	TRBD1	TRBJ2-5	TGTGCCAGCAGCCGGTCGGGACAGGGTAGGGAGACCCAGTACTTC	CASSRSGQGRETQYF
TRBV5-1	NA	TRBD2	TRBJ2-7	TGCGCCAGCCGGGAGGGAGGGGTCGAGCAGTACTTC	CASREGGVEQYF
TRBV18	NA	NA	TRBJ2-7	TGTGCCAGCTCACCCCAGGCGAGGGACGAGCAGTACTTC	CASSPQARDEQYF
TRBV28	NA	TRBD2	TRBJ2-7	TGTGCCAGCAGTCTGACTAGCGGGAACGGACGGGTGTACTTC	CASSLTSGNGRVYF
TRBV9	NA	NA	TRBJ2-3	TGTGCCAGCAGCACCACTAGCAGGAGGACAGATACGCAGTATTTT	CASSTTSRRTDTQYF
TRBV27	NA	NA	TRBJ1-6	TGTGCCAGCAGTGTGACAGGTCGCTCCTATAATTCACCCCTCCACTTT	CASSVTGRSYNSPLHF
TRBV15	once	TRBD2	TRBJ2-1	TGTGCCACCAGCAGAGAAGCTAGCGGTTACAATGAGCAGTTCTTC	CATSREASGYNEQFF
TRBV28	NA	NA	TRBJ1-1	TGTGCCAGCAGCCCCACAGGAGAAGCTTTCTTT	CASSPTGEAFF
TRBV9	NA	NA	TRBJ2-1	TGTGCCAGCAGCGTTGGAGGGGCGTCCTACAATGAGCAGTTCTTC	CASSVGGASYNEQFF